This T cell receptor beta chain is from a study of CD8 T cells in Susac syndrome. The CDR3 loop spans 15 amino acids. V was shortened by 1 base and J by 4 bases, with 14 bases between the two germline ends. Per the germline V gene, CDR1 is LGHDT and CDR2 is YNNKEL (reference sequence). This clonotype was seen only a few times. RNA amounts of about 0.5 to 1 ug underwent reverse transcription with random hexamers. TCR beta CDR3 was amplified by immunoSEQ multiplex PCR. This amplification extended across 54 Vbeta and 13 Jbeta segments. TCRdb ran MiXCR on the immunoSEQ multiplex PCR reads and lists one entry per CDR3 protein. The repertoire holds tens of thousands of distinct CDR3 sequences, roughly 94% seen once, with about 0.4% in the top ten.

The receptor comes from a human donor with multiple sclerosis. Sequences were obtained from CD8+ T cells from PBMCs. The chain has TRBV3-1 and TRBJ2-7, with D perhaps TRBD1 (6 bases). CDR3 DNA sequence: TGTGCCAGCAGCCAAGCGGGGCAGGGGCGGTACGAGCAGTACTTC. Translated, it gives CASSQAGQGRYEQYF.